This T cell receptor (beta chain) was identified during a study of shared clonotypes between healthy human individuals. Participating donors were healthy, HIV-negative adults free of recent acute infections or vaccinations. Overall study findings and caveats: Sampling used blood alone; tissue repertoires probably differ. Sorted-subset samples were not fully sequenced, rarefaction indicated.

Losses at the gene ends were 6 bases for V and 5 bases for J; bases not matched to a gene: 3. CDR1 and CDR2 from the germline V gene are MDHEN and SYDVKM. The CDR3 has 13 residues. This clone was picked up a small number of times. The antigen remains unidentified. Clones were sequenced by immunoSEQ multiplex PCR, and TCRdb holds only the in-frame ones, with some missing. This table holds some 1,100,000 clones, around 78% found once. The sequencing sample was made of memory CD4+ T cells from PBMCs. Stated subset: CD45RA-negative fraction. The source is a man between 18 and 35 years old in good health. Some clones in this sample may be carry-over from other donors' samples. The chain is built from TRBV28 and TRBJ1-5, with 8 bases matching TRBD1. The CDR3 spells CASRKQGDQPQHF. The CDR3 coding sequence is TGTGCCAGCAGGAAACAGGGGGATCAGCCCCAGCATTTT. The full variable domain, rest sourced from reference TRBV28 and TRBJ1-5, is DVKVTQSSRYLVKRTGEKVFLECVQDMDHENMFWYRQDPGLGLRLIYFSYDVKMKEKGDIPEGYSVSREKKERFSLILESASTNQTSMYLCASRKQGDQPQHFGDGTRLSIL.